A single sample gave rise to the 29 T cell receptor beta chains below, sequenced in a study of T cell responses to AZD1222 COVID-19 vaccine. Profiled with immunoSEQ multiplex PCR; TCRdb holds only in-frame clones, not every one. The top ten clones hold around 8.7% of a sample with around 110,000 clones, about 90% of them seen once. This material consisted of peripheral blood, taken on day 0 of AZD1222 vaccination. Receptors were obtained from an adult in good health.

The J gene is TRBJ1-4, the V gene TRBV3-1 (or the pseudogene TRBV3-2), with D perhaps TRBD1 (5 bases). CDR1 is LGHDT, CDR2 YNNKEL, per germline (reference sequence). Trimming removed 1 base at V and 5 bases at J, with 14 bases between. The CDR3 spans 16 residues. CDR3 DNA sequence: TGTGCCAGCAGCCAAGCCGGGGGGGTCACGAATGAAAAACTGTTTTTT. Translated, it gives CASSQAGGVTNEKLFF.

This chain connects TRBV21-1 to TRBJ2-4; TRBD2, the table's D call, lacks a check against the DNA. TRBV21-1 is a listed pseudogene. CDR3 length: 14 amino acids. In DNA, the CDR3 is TGTGCCAGCAGCAAAAGGAGCACGGGAGCATTTCAGTACTTC. This encodes CASSKRSTGAFQYF.

This rearrangement joins TRBV5-4 to TRBJ1-1, with D perhaps TRBD1 (5 bases). CDR3 length equals 14 residues. Trimming cost V 6 bases and J 6 bases, with 18 bases left between them. CDR1 and CDR2 from the germline V gene are SGHNT and YYREEE (reference sequence). The CDR3 DNA reads as TGTGCCAGCACTCCGGGACGGAAAAATGCTGAAGCTTTCTTT. As protein: CASTPGRKNAEAFF.

The CDR3 sequence: CASSLEREVYTEAFF. Here the CDR3 DNA reads TGTGCCAGCAGCTTGGAAAGAGAGGTGTATACTGAAGCTTTCTTT. The rearrangement joins TRBV5-4 to TRBJ1-1, with D uncertain. V lost 0 bases to trimming and J lost 5 bases, with 14 bases between them. Germline V gives CDR1 SGHNT, CDR2 YYREEE (reference sequence). CDR3 size: 15 residues.

This clone came up a few times. J is TRBJ1-5 and V is TRBV3-1 (or the pseudogene TRBV3-2); D might be TRBD1 (5 bases). V lost 0 bases, J lost 7 bases, and 13 bases lay in between. This CDR3 comprises 15 residues. The germline CDR1 and CDR2 sequences are LGHDT and YNNKEL (reference sequence). The CDR3, as DNA: TGTGCCAGCAGCCAAGATCTGAGGGGCGGGCAGCCCCAGCATTTT. Its protein is CASSQDLRGGQPQHF.

This clone was recorded only once. This chain joins TRBV7-2 and TRBJ1-1; 7 nucleotides line up with TRBD1. The CDR3 loop spans 14 amino acids. From germline, CDR1 is SGHTA and CDR2 FQGNSA. V was pared by 4 bases and J by 10 bases, with 12 bases of the junction left unmatched. In DNA form, the CDR3 reads TGTGCCAGCAGCTCTTTCTCTGGACAGGCGGTAGCTTTCTTT. It is translated as CASSSFSGQAVAFF.

This clone was seen a few times. The genes are TRBV27 and TRBJ2-2, with 9 bases that match TRBD2. The CDR3 totals 16 residues. V gave up 2 bases and J gave up 1 base; unmatched junction bases: 2. Germline assignment: CDR1 MNHEY and CDR2 SMNVEV (reference sequence). The CDR3 bases are TGTGCCAGCAGTTTACCTAGCGGGGTGAACACCGGGGAGCTGTTTTTT. Its protein is CASSLPSGVNTGELFF.

This chain connects TRBV19 to TRBJ1-2; 7 nucleotides match TRBD1. The CDR3 runs to 12 residues. Germline values: CDR1 LNHDA, CDR2 SQIVND (reference sequence). With 4 bases clipped from V and 14 bases from J, the junction kept 10 bases outside the gene matches. The CDR3 region has the DNA TGTGCCAGTAGTACTTCGGACAGGCGGTCTACCTTC. This codes for CASSTSDRRSTF.

V is TRBV7-9 and J is TRBJ1-3; 9 nucleotides match TRBD1. The V segment lost 4 bases and the J segment 5 bases; nucleotides outside the gene matches: 9. The CDR3 runs 16 residues. CDR1 and CDR2 (germline): SEHNR, FQNEAQ (reference sequence). The CDR3 region is CASSSAGTGRRNTIYF. The CDR3 coding sequence is TGTGCCAGCAGCTCAGCCGGGACAGGGCGACGAAACACCATATATTTT.

The chain recombines TRBV6-5 with TRBJ2-1, with 8 positions matching TRBD2. J lost 0 bases, V lost 5 bases, and 3 bases had no gene match. Germline assignment: CDR1 MNHEY and CDR2 SVGAGI. CDR3 size: 15 residues. The CDR3 loop is CASSRSGSSYNEQFF. The CDR3 nucleotides read TGTGCCAGCAGTCGGAGCGGGAGCTCCTACAATGAGCAGTTCTTC.

The chain employs TRBV13 and TRBJ2-1; D gene unclear. Germline V CDR1 and CDR2: PRHDT, FYEKMQ (reference sequence). This CDR3 spans 12 amino acids. V lost 3 bases and J 5 bases, leaving 5 bases between the germline ends. CDR3 sequence (DNA): TGTGCCAGCAGCTTCGAGAACAATGAGCAGTTCTTC. This translates into CASSFENNEQFF. Variable domain in full (rest from reference TRBV13 and TRBJ2-1): AAGVIQSPRHLIKEKRETATLKCYPIPRHDTVYWYQQGPGQDPQFLISFYEKMQSDKGSIPDRFSAQQFSDYHSELNMSSLELGDSALYFCASSFENNEQFFGPGTRLTVL.

The V gene is TRBV5-4, the J gene TRBJ2-5; TRBD1 matches at 7 bases. The CDR3 runs to 14 residues. The ends lost 4 bases at V and 1 base at J; junction bases unmatched: 4. Germline V gives CDR1 SGHNT, CDR2 YYREEE (reference sequence). This CDR3 is CASSPGTVQETQYF. The CDR3 region has the DNA TGTGCCAGCAGCCCCGGGACAGTCCAAGAGACCCAGTACTTC.

The V call is TRBV9, the J call TRBJ2-3, with TRBD2 matching 10 bases. CDR3 length: 16 amino acids. V shed 4 bases and J 1 base; nucleotides not matched to a gene: 6. The germline CDR1 and CDR2 sequences are SGDLS and YYNGEE. CDR3 coding DNA: TGTGCCAGCAGCACCGTCGGGACTAGCGGCACAGATACGCAGTATTTT. Protein product: CASSTVGTSGTDTQYF.

This chain uses TRBV19 with TRBJ1-2; no firm D call. Trimming pared 5 bases from V and 5 bases from J, leaving 15 bases between. Per the germline V gene, CDR1 is LNHDA and CDR2 is SQIVND (reference sequence). CDR3 length: 14 residues. CDR3 coding DNA: TGTGCCAGTAGTCCTGACTGGGCTACGTATGGCTACACCTTC. Translating it yields CASSPDWATYGYTF.

This chain joins TRBV7-9 and TRBJ1-5; D is possibly TRBD1 (6 bases). There are 17 residues in the CDR3. V shed 2 bases and J shed 11 bases, with 25 bases lying between them. Germline V gives CDR1 SEHNR, CDR2 FQNEAQ (reference sequence). CDR3 residues: CASSLYPTTGTGKTQHF. In nucleotides, the CDR3 is TGTGCCAGCAGCTTATACCCTACGACAGGTACCGGGAAGACCCAGCATTTT.

This chain connects TRBV2 to TRBJ2-5, with D unresolved. The CDR3 sequence is 12 residues long. Trimming shortened V by 8 bases and J by 0 bases, and 7 bases separated the two germline ends. The germline V gene encodes CDR1 SNHLY and CDR2 FYNNEI. The chain's CDR3 is CASASDQETQYF. Written as DNA, the CDR3 is TGTGCCAGCGCGTCCGACCAAGAGACCCAGTACTTC.

The chain recombines TRBV14 with TRBJ1-6; D remains unclear. Germline assignment: CDR1 SGHDN and CDR2 FVKESK. V was clipped by 7 bases and J by 7 bases, with 5 bases between them. The CDR3 is made up of 11 amino acids. The CDR3 reads CASIQNSPLHF. Here the CDR3 DNA reads TGTGCCAGCATCCAGAATTCACCCCTCCACTTT. The full variable domain, its missing parts supplied by reference TRBV14 and TRBJ1-6, is EAGVTQFPSHSVIEKGQTVTLRCDPISGHDNLYWYRRVMGKEIKFLLHFVKESKQDESGMPNNRFLAERTGGTYSTLKVQPAELEDSGVYFCASIQNSPLHFGNGTRLTVT.

This clone has just a few counts. This sequence joins TRBV6-5 and TRBJ1-6, with unresolved D. From germline, CDR1 is MNHEY and CDR2 SVGAGI. V was trimmed by 2 bases and J by 7 bases, leaving 3 bases between them. The CDR3 has 12 amino acids. The CDR3 sequence: CASSYGNSPLHF. In DNA form, the CDR3 reads TGTGCCAGCAGTTACGGGAATTCACCCCTCCACTTT.

J is TRBJ2-1 and V is TRBV5-1; D perhaps matches TRBD1 (5 bases). Germline loops: CDR1 SGHRS, CDR2 YFSETQ. The CDR3 loop spans 15 amino acids. The V end was cut by 2 bases, the J end by 0 bases, with 9 bases between. The CDR3 loop reads CASSLDRASYNEQFF. In DNA, the CDR3 is TGCGCCAGCAGCTTAGACAGAGCCTCCTACAATGAGCAGTTCTTC.

The genes are TRBV7-9 and TRBJ1-2; D perhaps matches TRBD1 (6 bases). Between the trimmed V and J ends, which lost 1 base and 6 bases, there was a span of 24 bases. This CDR3 has 18 residues. CDR1 SEHNR and CDR2 FQNEAQ come from the germline V gene (reference sequence). For the CDR3, the DNA is TGTGCCAGCAGCTTAGGGCAAACACAGGGTCCCCTCCTTAATGGCTACACCTTC. Translating it yields CASSLGQTQGPLLNGYTF.

The V and J genes are TRBV4-1 and TRBJ1-1; D might be TRBD1 (6 bases). The CDR3 has 14 amino acids. V lost 2 bases and J 5 bases, leaving 12 bases between the germline ends. Per the germline V gene, CDR1 is MGHRA and CDR2 is YSYEKL. This chain's CDR3 is CASSQRQVQTEAFF. For the CDR3, the DNA is TGCGCCAGCAGCCAACGACAGGTCCAAACTGAAGCTTTCTTT.

This rearrangement joins TRBV5-1 to TRBJ1-4; no definite D call. V was shortened by 3 bases and J by 0 bases, with 12 bases between the two germline ends. The germline CDR1 and CDR2 sequences are SGHRS and YFSETQ. The CDR3 runs to 16 residues. The CDR3 loop is CASSSTGQTTNEKLFF. As DNA, the CDR3 is TGCGCCAGCAGCTCAACCGGTCAGACAACTAATGAAAAACTGTTTTTT.

V and J are TRBV4-1 and TRBJ2-2; D is ambiguous. Germline CDR1 and CDR2: MGHRA and YSYEKL. This CDR3 is 12 amino acids long. The V and J ends lost 1 base and 6 bases respectively, with 3 bases between them. The CDR3 DNA reads as TGCGCCAGCAGCCAAGCCCCCGGGGAGCTGTTTTTT. As protein: CASSQAPGELFF.

This clone came up once. The genes are TRBV5-4 and TRBJ1-2, with a possible D match to TRBD1 (5 bases). CDR1 is SGHNT, CDR2 YYREEE, per germline (reference sequence). CDR3 length equals 14 residues. Trimming shortened V by 0 bases and J by 2 bases, and 8 bases separated the two germline ends. CDR3 DNA: TGTGCCAGCAGCTTGGGACAGATGAACTATGGCTACACCTTC. As protein: CASSLGQMNYGYTF.

The chain has TRBV6-5 and TRBJ2-7; 9 bases agree with TRBD1. This CDR3 spans 15 amino acids. With 2 bases clipped from V and 6 bases from J, the junction kept 8 bases outside the gene matches. Germline assignment: CDR1 MNHEY and CDR2 SVGAGI. This CDR3 reads CASSYGTGPLSEQYF. In nucleotides, the CDR3 is TGTGCCAGCAGTTACGGGACAGGGCCTCTTTCCGAGCAGTACTTC.

This clone was seen a single time. The chain has TRBV28 and TRBJ1-1; 10 nucleotides agree with TRBD1. The CDR3 loop spans 16 amino acids. V shed 3 bases and J 5 bases; nucleotides not matched to a gene: 9. The germline V gene has CDR1 MDHEN and CDR2 SYDVKM. The CDR3 sequence: CASSFTRQGAVTEAFF. In DNA form, the CDR3 reads TGTGCCAGCAGTTTCACAAGACAGGGGGCGGTTACTGAAGCTTTCTTT. Supplemented by reference TRBV28 and TRBJ1-1, the full variable domain reads DVKVTQSSRYLVKRTGEKVFLECVQDMDHENMFWYRQDPGLGLRLIYFSYDVKMKEKGDIPEGYSVSREKKERFSLILESASTNQTSMYLCASSFTRQGAVTEAFFGQGTRLTVV.

This clone was detected ten times or more. The CDR3 DNA follows: TGTGCCAGCAGATTGGCGGGACCTGGCCGTTACGAGCAGTACTTC. Encoded protein: CASRLAGPGRYEQYF. The rearrangement joins TRBV6-5 to TRBJ2-7, with a weak D call TRBD2 (6 bases). There are 15 residues in the CDR3. CDR1 and CDR2 from the germline V gene are MNHEY and SVGAGI. With 6 bases removed from V and 4 bases from J, the gap between germline ends came to 19 bases.

This chain connects TRBV5-4 to TRBJ1-2, with D hard to call. CDR3 size: 15 residues. The germline V and J ends were trimmed by 0 bases and 0 bases, with 9 bases remaining between them. Germline V CDR1 and CDR2: SGHNT, YYREEE (reference sequence). The CDR3 bases are TGTGCCAGCAGCTTGGGGGGAAACCCTAACTATGGCTACACCTTC. Protein product: CASSLGGNPNYGYTF. The entire variable domain, with the rest obtained from reference TRBV5-4 and TRBJ1-2, is as follows: ETGVTQSPTHLIKTRGQQVTLRCSSQSGHNTVSWYQQALGQGPQFIFQYYREEENGRGNFPPRFSGLQFPNYSSELNVNALELDDSALYLCASSLGGNPNYGYTFGSGTRLTVV.

The chain carries TRBV5-4 and TRBJ2-1, with TRBD2 as a possible D gene (6 bases). CDR1 is SGHNT and CDR2 is YYREEE in the germline V gene (reference sequence). V was cut by 1 base and J by 3 bases, with 11 bases left in between. The CDR3 runs to 15 residues. The CDR3 DNA reads as TGTGCCAGCAGCTTGTCGCGGGGAATCTACAATGAGCAGTTCTTC. This encodes CASSLSRGIYNEQFF.